This entry lists 28 T cell receptor beta chains sequenced from one sample in a study of blood T cells in healthy people across ages. For the second PCR, which ran for roughly 6 to 11 cycles, a sample-barcoded 5' primer and a J-beta primer mix were used. TCRdb re-called the 5' RACE reads with MiXCR, one entry per CDR3 protein. The sample shows roughly 1,300,000 distinct CDR3 sequences, 59% of them seen only once. The specimen sequenced was blood. All receptors derive from a man younger than 35 in good health.

In its sample, this clonotype was seen a few times. V is TRBV20-1 and J is TRBJ2-7; D is possibly TRBD2 (6 bases). The germline V gene encodes CDR1 DFQATT and CDR2 SNEGSKA (reference sequence). V lost 1 base to trimming and J lost 2 bases, with 15 bases between them. This CDR3 region has 15 residues. CDR3 loop: CSARGQPGLTYEQYF. The DNA of the CDR3 is TGCAGTGCTAGAGGACAACCGGGACTCACCTACGAGCAGTACTTC.

This chain connects TRBV20-1 to TRBJ2-7; D is unresolved. The CDR3 is made up of 14 amino acids. Deletions cut 5 bases from V and 3 bases from J, with 17 bases between. Germline lookup yields CDR1 DFQATT and CDR2 SNEGSKA (reference sequence). The CDR3 is CSARSRISFYEQYF. The CDR3 coding sequence is TGCAGTGCTCGATCACGTATATCCTTCTACGAGCAGTACTTC.

This chain joins TRBV20-1 and TRBJ1-4; D may be TRBD1 (6 bases). Germline CDR1 is DFQATT and CDR2 is SNEGSKA (reference sequence). V was trimmed by 1 base and J by 0 bases, leaving 27 bases between them. The CDR3 has 21 residues. The CDR3 loop reads CSARGIRDHRDERATNEKLFF. The DNA for the CDR3 is TGCAGTGCTAGAGGTATAAGAGACCACAGGGACGAAAGGGCAACTAATGAAAAACTGTTTTTT.

CDR3 sequence (DNA): TGTGCCAGCAGCCCCACACTCCAAAGACAGTCTGGCTACACCTTC. Its protein is CASSPTLQRQSGYTF. This sequence joins TRBV7-8 and TRBJ1-2, with D possibly TRBD1 on 5 matching bases. The V gene's germline CDR1 is SGHVS and CDR2 FQNEAQ. The CDR3 length is 15 residues. Trimming removed 5 bases from V and 7 bases from J, with 20 bases in between.

This rearrangement joins TRBV20-1 to TRBJ2-5; D perhaps matches TRBD1 (5 bases). Germline CDR1 and CDR2: DFQATT and SNEGSKA (reference sequence). Between the trimmed V and J ends, which lost 3 bases and 4 bases, there was a span of 15 bases. CDR3 length: 14 amino acids. The CDR3 DNA is TGCAGTGCTAGGAGGCAGGGAAGGGGAGAGACCCAGTACTTC. It codes for CSARRQGRGETQYF.

This clonotype was seen only a few times. The J gene is TRBJ2-7, the V gene TRBV5-1; D is unresolved. CDR1 is SGHRS, CDR2 YFSETQ, per germline. This CDR3 contains 12 residues. Trimming took 3 bases from V and 7 from J, leaving 11 bases between them. This chain's CDR3 is CASSSLRGEQYF. In DNA, the CDR3 is TGCGCCAGCAGCTCTTTACGTGGGGAGCAGTACTTC. Together with reference TRBV5-1 and TRBJ2-7, the CDR3 gives the full variable domain: KAGVTQTPRYLIKTRGQQVTLSCSPISGHRSVSWYQQTPGQGLQFLFEYFSETQRNKGNFPGRFSGRQFSNSRSEMNVSTLELGDSALYLCASSSLRGEQYFGPGTRLTVT.

V and J are TRBV21-1 and TRBJ1-4; the DNA was not used to check the table's D call, TRBD1. TRBV21-1 is recorded as a pseudogene. The CDR3 spans 12 residues. The CDR3 loop reads CACSNRETELFF. The CDR3 DNA reads as TGTGCCTGCAGCAATCGGGAAACGGAACTGTTTTTT.

This chain joins TRBV7-9 and TRBJ1-2; D may be TRBD1 (5 bases). Trimming shortened V by 3 bases and J by 3 bases, and 14 bases separated the two germline ends. Germline V gives CDR1 SEHNR, CDR2 FQNEAQ (reference sequence). There are 15 residues in the CDR3. CDR3 nucleotides: TGTGCCAGCAGCTTGACTGAGAAGGGGTACTATGGCTACACCTTC. Its protein product is CASSLTEKGYYGYTF.

Worth noting for this clonotype: A read error may account for a junction end that differs from germline. J is TRBJ2-3 and V is TRBV29-1; 9 nucleotides match TRBD1. The CDR3 length is 14 residues. CDR1 is SQVTM, CDR2 ANQGSEA, per germline. The CDR3 protein is CSVEPQGATDTRYF. The CDR3 nucleotides read TGCAGCGTTGAACCACAGGGGGCCACAGATACGCGGTATTTT.

J is TRBJ1-1 and V is TRBV27; the D gene is possibly TRBD1 (6 bases). This CDR3 has 14 residues. V dropped 6 bases and J dropped 5 bases, with 16 bases sitting between them. The germline gives CDR1 MNHEY, CDR2 SMNVEV (reference sequence). CDR3 DNA: TGTGCCAGCAGATCAGGGGTGGTATGGACTGAAGCTTTCTTT. Amino acid sequence: CASRSGVVWTEAFF.

J is TRBJ2-3 and V is TRBV6-5, with D tentatively TRBD1 (5 bases). Between the trimmed V and J ends, which lost 0 bases and 2 bases, there was a span of 12 bases. Germline V gene sequence: CDR1 MNHEY, CDR2 SVGAGI. This CDR3 contains 16 residues. The CDR3 DNA reads as TGTGCCAGCAGTTACTCGGACGACAGCCTCACAGATACGCAGTATTTT. This sequence encodes CASSYSDDSLTDTQYF.

The genes are TRBV27 and TRBJ1-1; no firm D call. This CDR3 spans 13 amino acids. V was trimmed by 6 bases and J by 1 base, leaving 9 bases between them. Germline CDR1 is MNHEY and CDR2 is SMNVEV (reference sequence). CDR3 protein: CASRVIGNTEAFF. The CDR3 nucleotides read TGTGCCAGCAGGGTAATAGGGAACACTGAAGCTTTCTTT.

The rearrangement joins TRBV6-5 to TRBJ2-4; 7 bases agree with TRBD1. The CDR3 is 14 amino acids. The junction had 3 bases not matched to a gene; V was cut back by 6 bases and J by 1 base. Germline CDR1 reads MNHEY; CDR2 reads SVGAGI. CDR3 DNA: TGTGCCAGCAGAGACAGGGTTGCCAAAAACATTCAGTACTTC. Translating gives CASRDRVAKNIQYF.

In this sample, this clonotype turned up a few times. The J gene is TRBJ2-1, the V gene TRBV29-1, with 7 nucleotides matching TRBD1. Trimming took 0 bases from V and 5 from J; bases not matched to a gene: 7. The CDR3 sequence is 15 residues long. The germline V gene has CDR1 SQVTM and CDR2 ANQGSEA. The CDR3 sequence: CSVEEPRDRDNEQFF. The CDR3 nucleotides read TGCAGCGTTGAAGAACCCCGGGACAGAGACAATGAGCAGTTCTTC.

This clonotype was found a few times. The rearrangement links TRBV12-3 or TRBV12-4 to TRBJ2-7; D possibly matches TRBD1 or TRBD2 (5 bases each). Matching the DNA end better, TRBJ2-5 makes the J call doubtful. The CDR3 spans 14 residues. The CDR3 loop reads CASSFIGAGETQYF. CDR3 nucleotides: TGTGCCAGCAGTTTTATCGGGGCGGGAGAGACCCAGTACTTC.

The rearrangement links TRBV7-2 to TRBJ1-5, with unresolved D. CDR3 length: 12 residues. Germline V lookup: CDR1 SGHTA, CDR2 FQGNSA. V gave up 5 bases and J gave up 9 bases, with 11 bases separating them. CDR3 sequence: CASSPTLGPQHF. Written as DNA, the CDR3 is TGTGCCAGCAGCCCCACTTTAGGGCCCCAGCATTTT.

This clonotype was counted only a few times. The rearrangement uses TRBV20-1 and TRBJ2-7, with 7 bases matching TRBD1. Germline V lookup: CDR1 DFQATT, CDR2 SNEGSKA (reference sequence). CDR3 length: 16 amino acids. J gave up 3 bases and V 7 bases, and 18 bases lay outside the gene matches. CDR3 residues: CSVTPTDRAVHYEQYF. CDR3 nucleotides: TGCAGTGTTACACCAACTGACAGGGCCGTTCACTACGAGCAGTACTTC.

The rearrangement joins TRBV24-1 to TRBJ2-1; D uncertain. CDR1 KGHDR and CDR2 SFDVKD come from the germline V gene. V was trimmed by 3 bases and J by 4 bases, leaving 3 bases between them. This CDR3 is 12 amino acids long. CDR3 coding DNA: TGTGCCACCAGTGATAAGTACAATGAGCAGTTCTTC. It yields the protein CATSDKYNEQFF.

The V and J genes are TRBV4-1 and TRBJ2-5; no firm D call. Germline CDR1 MGHRA, CDR2 YSYEKL. This CDR3 is 15 amino acids long. Between the trimmed V and J ends, which lost 1 base and 0 bases, there was a span of 9 bases. CDR3 protein: CASSQARSYQETQYF. CDR3 sequence (DNA): TGCGCCAGCAGCCAAGCTCGGTCCTACCAAGAGACCCAGTACTTC.

This clonotype showed up just once. The gene calls are TRBV24-1 and TRBJ2-1; 12 bases are a match to TRBD2. CDR1 and CDR2 (germline): KGHDR, SFDVKD. The J segment lost 7 bases and the V segment lost 4 bases, leaving 4 bases of the junction unmatched. This CDR3 spans 15 amino acids. The CDR3 protein is CATSETSGRMNEQFF. CDR3 nucleotides: TGTGCCACCAGTGAAACTAGCGGGAGGATGAATGAGCAGTTCTTC.

This clonotype was detected once. The V and J genes are TRBV12-3 or TRBV12-4 and TRBJ1-2, with D uncertain. Trimming stripped 3 bases from V and 5 bases from J, with 16 bases between. The CDR3 spans 15 residues. As DNA, the CDR3 is TGTGCCAGCAGTTTTAGAAGGGAATGGCTTTATGGCTACACCTTC. Translation gives CASSFRREWLYGYTF.

This chain links TRBV29-1 with TRBJ2-1; D is possibly TRBD2 (5 bases). Germline assignment: CDR1 SQVTM and CDR2 ANQGSEA. V shed 5 bases and J shed 8 bases, with 13 bases lying between them. This CDR3 contains 12 residues. The DNA for the CDR3 is TGCAGCGTTTCCGGAGGTATCGATGAGCAGTTCTTC. This encodes CSVSGGIDEQFF.

The rearrangement uses TRBV2 and TRBJ2-5; tentative D call: TRBD1 (6 bases). The last part of the DNA fits TRBJ2-7 better; the J call may be wrong. The CDR3 consists of 14 residues. The germline V gene encodes CDR1 SNHLY and CDR2 FYNNEI. CDR3 sequence (DNA): TGTGCCAGCAAGCCGGGACAAGACCACTACGAGCAGTACTTC. This gives the protein CASKPGQDHYEQYF.

This clonotype has a handful of counts. The germline gene is not matched at one end of the junction; a read error may be the cause. V and J are TRBV14 and TRBJ2-1, with D unclear. The CDR3 totals 13 residues. CDR1 is SGHDN and CDR2 is FVKESK in the germline V gene. This chain's CDR3 is CASSQAYYNEQFF. The CDR3 nucleotides are TGTGCCAGCAGTCAAGCATACTACAATGAGCAGTTCTTC.

This clonotype has only one observation. The chain combines TRBV19 with TRBJ1-1; D unresolved. V was clipped by 6 bases and J by 6 bases, with 11 bases between them. Germline assignment: CDR1 LNHDA and CDR2 SQIVND (reference sequence). The CDR3 length is 12 residues. CDR3 nucleotide sequence: TGTGCCAGTAGAGAGTCTGGCGCTGAAGCTTTCTTT. Protein: CASRESGAEAFF.

This chain joins TRBV14 and TRBJ2-4; D tentatively reads TRBD1 or TRBD2 (6 bases each). The end of the DNA aligns better with TRBJ2-5, so the J call may be wrong. Looked up from germline, CDR1 is SGHDN and CDR2 is FVKESK. The CDR3 length is 16 residues. Written as DNA, the CDR3 is TGTGCCAGCAGCCAAGAAGGGCAGGGGAGGATGGAGACCCAGTACTTC. Amino acids: CASSQEGQGRMETQYF.

The chain is built from TRBV20-1 and TRBJ2-7; the D is unclear. Germline loops: CDR1 DFQATT, CDR2 SNEGSKA (reference sequence). CDR3 length: 14 residues. The ends were cut back, 5 bases at V and 2 bases at J, with 16 bases in the middle. Here the CDR3 DNA reads TGCAGTGCTGTCGACTCGAAACGCACCTACGAGCAGTACTTC. It codes for CSAVDSKRTYEQYF.

The genes are TRBV12-3 or TRBV12-4 and TRBJ2-3; 14 bases match TRBD2. Trimming took 3 bases from V and 6 from J; bases not matched to a gene: 14. The CDR3 extends over 19 amino acids. CDR3 residues: CASSLTSGRAWVGLDTQYF. The CDR3 coding sequence is TGTGCCAGCAGTTTGACTAGCGGGAGGGCCTGGGTTGGGTTGGATACGCAGTATTTT.